This T cell receptor beta chain was observed in a study of blood T cell repertoires in COVID-19. The CDR3 covers 14 residues. Germline values: CDR1 MNHNS, CDR2 SASEGT. Trimming took off 1 base at V and 2 bases at J, with 8 bases between the two ends. Profiling relied on immunoSEQ multiplex PCR, and the TCRdb table lists in-frame clones only, not all of them. The table lists nearly 50,000 clones, 86% of them singletons. What was sequenced was peripheral blood. This clonotype was sampled from a woman aged 55 to 70 with acute or convalescent COVID-19. The chain links TRBV6-1 to TRBJ1-1; D call uncertain. The CDR3 here is CASSEVIANTEAFF. The CDR3 bases are TGTGCCAGCAGTGAAGTCATAGCTAACACTGAAGCTTTCTTT.